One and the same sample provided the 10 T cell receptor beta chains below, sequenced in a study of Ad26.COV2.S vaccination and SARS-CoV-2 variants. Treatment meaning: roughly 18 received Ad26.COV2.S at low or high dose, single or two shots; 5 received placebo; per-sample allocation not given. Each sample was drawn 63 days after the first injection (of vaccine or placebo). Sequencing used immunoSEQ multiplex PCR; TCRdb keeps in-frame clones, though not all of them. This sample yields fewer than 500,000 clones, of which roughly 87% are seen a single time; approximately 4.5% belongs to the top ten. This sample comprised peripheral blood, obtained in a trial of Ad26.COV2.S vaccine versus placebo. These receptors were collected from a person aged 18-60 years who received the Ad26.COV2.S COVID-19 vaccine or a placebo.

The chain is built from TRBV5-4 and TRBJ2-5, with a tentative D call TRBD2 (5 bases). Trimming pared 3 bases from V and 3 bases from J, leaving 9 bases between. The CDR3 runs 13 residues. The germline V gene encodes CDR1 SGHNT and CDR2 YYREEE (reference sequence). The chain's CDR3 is CASSWQEEETQYF. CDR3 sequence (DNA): TGTGCCAGCAGCTGGCAGGAGGAAGAGACCCAGTACTTC.

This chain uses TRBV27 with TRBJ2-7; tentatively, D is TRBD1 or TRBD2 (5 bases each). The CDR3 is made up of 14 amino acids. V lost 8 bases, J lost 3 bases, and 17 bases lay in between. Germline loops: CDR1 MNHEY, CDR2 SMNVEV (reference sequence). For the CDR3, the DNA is TGTGCCAGCGGGGGACCCTCACCAAGCTACGAGCAGTACTTC. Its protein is CASGGPSPSYEQYF.

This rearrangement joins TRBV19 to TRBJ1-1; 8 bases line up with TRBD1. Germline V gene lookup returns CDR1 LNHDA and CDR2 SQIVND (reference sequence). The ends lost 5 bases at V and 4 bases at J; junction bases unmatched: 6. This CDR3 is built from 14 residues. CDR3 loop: CASSASGGGTEAFF. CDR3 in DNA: TGTGCCAGTAGTGCCTCAGGGGGCGGCACTGAAGCTTTCTTT.

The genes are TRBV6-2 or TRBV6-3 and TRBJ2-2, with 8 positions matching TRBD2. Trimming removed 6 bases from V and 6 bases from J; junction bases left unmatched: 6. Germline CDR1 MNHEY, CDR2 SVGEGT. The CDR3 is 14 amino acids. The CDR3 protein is CASSPSGGSGELFF. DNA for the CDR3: TGTGCCAGCAGCCCAAGCGGGGGATCCGGGGAGCTGTTTTTT.

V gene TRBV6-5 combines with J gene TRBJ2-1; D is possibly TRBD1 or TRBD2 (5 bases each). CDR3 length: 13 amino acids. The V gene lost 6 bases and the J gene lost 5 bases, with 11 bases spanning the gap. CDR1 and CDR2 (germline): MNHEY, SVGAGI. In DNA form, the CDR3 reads TGTGCCAGCAGCATTTCGGGGCACAATGAGCAGTTCTTC. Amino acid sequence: CASSISGHNEQFF.

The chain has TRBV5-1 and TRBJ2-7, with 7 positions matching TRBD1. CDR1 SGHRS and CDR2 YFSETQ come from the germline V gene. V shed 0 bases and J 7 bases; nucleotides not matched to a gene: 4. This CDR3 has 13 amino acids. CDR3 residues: CASSLGTGGEQYF. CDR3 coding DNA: TGCGCCAGCAGCTTGGGGACAGGTGGAGAGCAGTACTTC.

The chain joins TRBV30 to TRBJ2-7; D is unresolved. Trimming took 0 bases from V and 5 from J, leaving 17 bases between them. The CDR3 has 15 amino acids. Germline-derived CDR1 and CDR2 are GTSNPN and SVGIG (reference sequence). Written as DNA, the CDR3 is TGTGCCTGGAGTGTAATGGGCGGCGGAATCGACGAGCAGTACTTC. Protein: CAWSVMGGGIDEQYF.

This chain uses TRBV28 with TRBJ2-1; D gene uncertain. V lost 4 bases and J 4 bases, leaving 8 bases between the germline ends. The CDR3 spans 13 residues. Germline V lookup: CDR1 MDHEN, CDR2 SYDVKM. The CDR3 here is CASSSVGYNEQFF. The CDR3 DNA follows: TGTGCCAGCAGTTCTGTGGGGTACAATGAGCAGTTCTTC.

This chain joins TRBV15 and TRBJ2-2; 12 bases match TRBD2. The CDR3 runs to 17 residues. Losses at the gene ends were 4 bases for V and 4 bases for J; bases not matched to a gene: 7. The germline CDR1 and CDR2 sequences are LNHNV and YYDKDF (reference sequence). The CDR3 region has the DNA TGTGCCACCAGCATTCTCCTAGCGGGAGGGCTCACCGGGGAGCTGTTTTTT. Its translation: CATSILLAGGLTGELFF.

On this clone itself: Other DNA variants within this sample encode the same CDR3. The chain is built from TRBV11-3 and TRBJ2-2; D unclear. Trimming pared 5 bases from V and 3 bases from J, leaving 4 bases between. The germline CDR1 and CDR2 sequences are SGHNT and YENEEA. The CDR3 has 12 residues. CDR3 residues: CASSLHTGELFF. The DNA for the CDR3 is TGTGCCAGCAGCCTCCACACCGGGGAGCTGTTTTTT.